The 10 T cell receptor beta chains below all came from one sample that was sequenced in a study of molecular identifiers for immune sequencing clone quantification. TCRdb recomputed calls from the PCR reads with MiXCR, one row per CDR3 protein. The data contain about 320,000 distinct CDR3 sequences, around 21% of them singletons. The sequenced sample consisted of naive CD8+ T cells from blood, with Jurkat cell RNA spiked in. Subset noted: FACS-sorted CD8+CD4-CCR7+CD45RA+ naive T cells. The origin of the receptors is a human donor in good health. Some libraries in this study had Jurkat cell RNA spiked in.

This clonotype showed up just once. This may be a read error: a much more frequent sequence differs by one nucleotide. This chain links TRBV20-1 with TRBJ2-4; D ambiguous. The CDR3 has 13 amino acids. Germline CDR1 DFQATT, CDR2 SNEGSKA (reference sequence). Trimming cost V 1 base and J 7 bases, with 11 bases left between them. The CDR3 sequence is CSARASLVNIQYF. CDR3 in DNA: TGCAGTGCTAGAGCGTCTCTGGTGAACATTCAGTACTTC.

This clonotype came up a few times. The genes are TRBV14 and TRBJ2-2, with 10 bases lining up with TRBD2. The CDR3 length is 17 residues. Trimming cost V 0 bases and J 7 bases; bases outside gene matches: 8. From germline, CDR1 is SGHDN and CDR2 FVKESK. CDR3 bases: TGTGCCAGCAGCCAAGATTCTCTCCTAGCGGGAGACGGGGAGCTGTTTTTT. It specifies CASSQDSLLAGDGELFF.

This clonotype came up many times. V usage is TRBV7-6 and J usage is TRBJ1-1; D gene unclear. Germline CDR1 SGHVS, CDR2 FNYEAQ. The CDR3 consists of 12 residues. The germline V and J ends were trimmed by 4 bases and 12 bases, with 15 bases remaining between them. The DNA of the CDR3 is TGTGCCAGCAGCTCCTCAGGAATAATACCTTTCTTT. This translates into CASSSSGIIPFF.

Of note for this clonotype: Just one base apart from a much larger clone, this may be a read error. The V gene is TRBV5-1, the J gene TRBJ2-1; 12 positions match TRBD2. V lost 4 bases, J lost 9 bases, and 8 bases stayed unmatched. The CDR3 is made up of 15 amino acids. Germline assignment: CDR1 SGHRS and CDR2 YFSETQ. The CDR3 DNA sequence: TGCGCCAGCAGCCCTGGACTAGCGGGAATCGTTGAGCAGTTCTTC. It yields the protein CASSPGLAGIVEQFF.

This clonotype was seen repeatedly, ten times or more. This rearrangement joins TRBV28 to TRBJ2-4; 7 bases are shared with TRBD1. This CDR3 contains 16 residues. CDR1 is MDHEN and CDR2 is SYDVKM in the germline V gene. The junction had 6 bases not matched to a gene; V was cut back by 1 base and J by 3 bases. In DNA, the CDR3 is TGTGCCAGCAGTTTATACCGGGACAGTAACAAAAACATTCAGTACTTC. Amino acids: CASSLYRDSNKNIQYF. Combining the CDR3 with reference TRBV28 and TRBJ2-4 gives the whole variable domain DVKVTQSSRYLVKRTGEKVFLECVQDMDHENMFWYRQDPGLGLRLIYFSYDVKMKEKGDIPEGYSVSREKKERFSLILESASTNQTSMYLCASSLYRDSNKNIQYFGAGTRLSVL.

This clonotype was seen ten or more times. The chain joins TRBV5-1 to TRBJ1-1; TRBD1 matches 8 bases. The CDR3 is 13 amino acids. In germline, CDR1 is SGHRS, CDR2 YFSETQ. The ends lost 2 bases at V and 4 bases at J; junction bases unmatched: 1. CDR3 amino acids: CASSLDRGTEAFF. Written as DNA, the CDR3 is TGCGCCAGCAGCTTAGACAGGGGCACTGAAGCTTTCTTT.

This clonotype came up many times. The chain carries TRBV9 and TRBJ2-3, with 9 bases lining up with TRBD2. Trimming took 0 bases from V and 5 from J; bases not matched to a gene: 7. CDR1 and CDR2 (germline): SGDLS, YYNGEE. The CDR3 covers 16 residues. CDR3: CASSVGVAGAGDTQYF. The CDR3 DNA sequence: TGTGCCAGCAGCGTAGGAGTAGCGGGAGCTGGAGATACGCAGTATTTT.

There are many counts of this clonotype. The chain joins TRBV6-5 to TRBJ2-1, with 7 nucleotides matching TRBD2. Germline CDR1 reads MNHEY; CDR2 reads SVGAGI. The V and J ends lost 4 bases and 6 bases, in that order; junction bases with no gene match: 15. This CDR3 is 17 amino acids long. The CDR3 nucleotides are TGTGCCAGCAGTTCGGGGCCGGAGGGAGGGAGCTCCAATGAGCAGTTCTTC. Translating it yields CASSSGPEGGSSNEQFF.

In its sample, this clonotype was seen many times. The J gene is TRBJ2-5, the V gene TRBV6-5, with D maybe TRBD1 (6 bases). The CDR3 is 13 residues long. Germline CDR1 MNHEY, CDR2 SVGAGI. The V end lost 4 bases, the J end lost 4 bases, and 10 bases lay between the germline ends. The DNA for the CDR3 is TGTGCCAGCAGTTCAGGGGTCGGAGAGACCCAGTACTTC. This codes for CASSSGVGETQYF.

This clonotype was seen at least ten times. V gene TRBV9 combines with J gene TRBJ2-7; a possible D gene is TRBD2 (5 bases). Germline values: CDR1 SGDLS, CDR2 YYNGEE. V gave up 1 base and J gave up 0 bases, with 11 bases separating them. This CDR3 is 15 amino acids long. The CDR3 spells CASSVTPGYSYEQYF. CDR3 nucleotides: TGTGCCAGCAGCGTAACCCCGGGGTACTCCTACGAGCAGTACTTC.